This T cell receptor beta chain was identified in a study of T-cell reconstitution after alpha-beta-depleted transplantation in children (dated by TCRdb to about 2016). Describing the broader study: Using TCR repertoire profiling, the study quantitatively followed how T-cell immune reconstitution unfolded in children after TCRalphabeta/CD19-depleted allogeneic hematopoietic cell transplantation. Findings and caveats that apply to the study as a whole: The apparently early recovery of alphabetaT-cell counts about two months after transplant reportedly depended on only several hundred rapidly expanded clones that came from non-depleted graft cells. Hyperexpanded clone frequencies declined over subsequent months; after one year, T-cell counts and TCRbeta diversity were mostly attributed to newly produced T cells. The high TCRbeta diversity at day 60 in some patients was ascribed to recipient T cells and intrathymic progenitors that had survived conditioning.

The CDR3 sequence holds 20 residues, the cysteine and phenylalanine included. Of the read, only the CDR3 DNA is kept; its 60 bases are in frame from base 1. CDR1 MGHDK and CDR2 SYGVNS are derived from the germline V gene. Here V drops 1 base and J drops 5 bases, and the junction holds 18 bases not matched to any gene. The label giving this sample's treatment or condition can be read as: allogeneic hematopoietic cell transplantation with graft depleted of TCRalphabeta T cells and CD19 B cells. TCRalphabeta/CD19-depleted allogeneic hematopoietic cell grafts were given to the transplant recipients, all of whom were children. The library was produced with PCR. Sequencing relied on an Illumina HiSeq 2500. TCR library preparation used molecular barcoding, with unique molecular identifiers applied to normalize quantification of the TCRbeta repertoire. TCRdb applied fastp at Q25 and MiXCR to the public reads, then kept only in-frame beta chains. Records with the same CDR3 protein are collapsed into one entry carrying the most frequent genes and DNA. The sample table contains about 420,000 distinct CDR3 sequences; only one count was recorded for about a sixth of them. The ten biggest clones cover approximately 29% of the sample.

Comment on this clonotype: There is no known antigen for this receptor. The input lacks base qualities; no much larger clone sits a single base away.

The chain is assembled from TRBV25-1 and TRBJ2-3, with 10 middle bases fitting TRBD2. This TCR came from a boy under three years old who had a stem cell transplant for Wiskott-Aldrich syndrome, so the T cells may come from the graft donor. Here the sequenced sample was PBMCs, mostly from graft donor cells, taken 360 days after TCRalphabeta/CD19-depleted stem cell transplant. The DNA reads TGTGCCAGCAGTGAATGGCGAGTTGGAGAAAGCGGGGGGGCGGAAGATACGCAGTATTTT. The translation is CASSEWRVGESGGAEDTQYF.